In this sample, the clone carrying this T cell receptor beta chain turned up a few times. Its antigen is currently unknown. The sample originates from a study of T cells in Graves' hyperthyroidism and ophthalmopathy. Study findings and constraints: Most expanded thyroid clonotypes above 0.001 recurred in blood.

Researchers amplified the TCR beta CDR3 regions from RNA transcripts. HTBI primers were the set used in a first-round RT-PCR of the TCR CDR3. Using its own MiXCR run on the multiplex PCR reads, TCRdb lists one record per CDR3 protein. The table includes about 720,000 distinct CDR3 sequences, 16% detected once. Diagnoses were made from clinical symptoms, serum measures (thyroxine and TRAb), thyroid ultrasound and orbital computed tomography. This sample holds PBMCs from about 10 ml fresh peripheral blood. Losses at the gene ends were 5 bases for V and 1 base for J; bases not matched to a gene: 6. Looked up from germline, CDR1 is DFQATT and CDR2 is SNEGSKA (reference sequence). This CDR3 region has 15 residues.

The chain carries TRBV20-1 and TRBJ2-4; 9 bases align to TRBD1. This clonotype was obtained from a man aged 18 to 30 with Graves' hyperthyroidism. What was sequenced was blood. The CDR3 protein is CSAATGGWAKNIQYF. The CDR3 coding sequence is TGCAGTGCTGCAACAGGGGGCTGGGCCAAAAACATTCAGTACTTC.